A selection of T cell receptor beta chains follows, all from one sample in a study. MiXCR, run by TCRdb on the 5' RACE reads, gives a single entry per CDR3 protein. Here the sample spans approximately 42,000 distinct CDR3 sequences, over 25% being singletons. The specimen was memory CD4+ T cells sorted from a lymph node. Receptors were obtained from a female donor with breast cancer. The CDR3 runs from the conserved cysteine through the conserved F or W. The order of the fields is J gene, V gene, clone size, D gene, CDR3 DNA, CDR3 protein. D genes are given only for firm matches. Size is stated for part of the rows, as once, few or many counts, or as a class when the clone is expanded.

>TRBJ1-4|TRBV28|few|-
TGTGCCAGCAGGGATCCCACAACTAATGAAAAACTGTTTTTT
CASRDPTTNEKLFF
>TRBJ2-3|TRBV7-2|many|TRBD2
TGTGCCAGCAGCCTAAATCTTGGACTAGCGGGAGTAGAAGATACGCAGTATTTT
CASSLNLGLAGVEDTQYF
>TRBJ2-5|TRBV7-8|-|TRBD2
TGTGCCAGCAGCTTAGGGCCACTAGCGGGAGGGCCCGGCTTC
CASSLGPLAGGPGF
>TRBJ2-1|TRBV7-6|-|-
TGTGCCAGCAGCTTAATTTCGGGCGACAATGAGCAGTTCTTC
CASSLISGDNEQFF
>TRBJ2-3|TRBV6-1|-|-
TGTGCCAGCAGCGCCTACTCGCGGGGAGGCGTTACGCAGTATTTT
CASSAYSRGGVTQYF
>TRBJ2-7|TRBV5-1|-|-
TGCGCCAGCAGCTTGGATCGCAGGCAGGTCTACGAGCAGTACTTC
CASSLDRRQVYEQYF
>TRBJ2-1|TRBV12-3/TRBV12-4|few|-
TGTGCCAGCAGTATGTATTCGCAGGGGCACAATGAGCAGTTCTTC
CASSMYSQGHNEQFF
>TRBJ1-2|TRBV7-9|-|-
TGTGCCAGCAGCCCCGGGCCCCATGGCTACACCTTC
CASSPGPHGYTF
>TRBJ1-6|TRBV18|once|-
TGTGCCAGCTCACCACAGGGAGGCTCACCCCTCCACTTT
CASSPQGGSPLHF
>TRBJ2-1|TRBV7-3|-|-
TGTGCCAGCAGCTTAGGGGGCGGCCAGAAGCAGTTCTTC
CASSLGGGQKQFF
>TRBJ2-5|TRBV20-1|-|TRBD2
TGCAGTGCTAGAGTGCCTAGCGGGAGTCTGGAGACCCAGTACTTC
CSARVPSGSLETQYF
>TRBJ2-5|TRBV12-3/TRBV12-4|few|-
TGTGCCAGCTCTAGGGGCCAGGGCGGGTTCGGGACCCAGTACTTC
CASSRGQGGFGTQYF
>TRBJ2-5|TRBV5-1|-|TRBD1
TGCGCCAGCAGCGTAGACAGGGGGCAGGAGACCCAGTACTTC
CASSVDRGQETQYF
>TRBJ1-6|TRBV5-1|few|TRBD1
TGCGCCAGCAGCTTGGACAGGGGGTCTTCACCCCTCCACTTT
CASSLDRGSSPLHF
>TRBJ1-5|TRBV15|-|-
TGTGCCACCAGCAATCACAGGCTTCGGGGTCAGCCCCAGCATTTT
CATSNHRLRGQPQHF
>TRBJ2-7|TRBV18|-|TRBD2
TGTGCCAACTCATCCACCGGGACTAACCTTTACGAGCAGTACTTC
CANSSTGTNLYEQYF
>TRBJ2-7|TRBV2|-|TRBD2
TGTGCCAGCAGGACCGGGACTAGCGACCACGAGCAGTACTTC
CASRTGTSDHEQYF
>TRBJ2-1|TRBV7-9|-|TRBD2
TGTGCCAGCAGCTTATCGCTAGCGGGAGCCCACAATGAGCAGTTCTTC
CASSLSLAGAHNEQFF
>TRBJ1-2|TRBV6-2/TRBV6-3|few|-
TGTGCCAGCAGTTCGACCCGGCCGGACTATGGCTACACCTTC
CASSSTRPDYGYTF
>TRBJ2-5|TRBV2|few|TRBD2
TGTGCCAGCAGTGACTGGGGACTAGCGGGAGAAGAGACCCAGTACTTC
CASSDWGLAGEETQYF
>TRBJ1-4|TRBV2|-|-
TGTGCCAGCAGTCCTTCGGGGAAGGGAAAACTGTTTTTT
CASSPSGKGKLFF
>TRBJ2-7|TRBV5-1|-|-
TGCGCCAGCAGCTCCAGTCCCCGTGCATCCTACGAGCAGTACTTC
CASSSSPRASYEQYF